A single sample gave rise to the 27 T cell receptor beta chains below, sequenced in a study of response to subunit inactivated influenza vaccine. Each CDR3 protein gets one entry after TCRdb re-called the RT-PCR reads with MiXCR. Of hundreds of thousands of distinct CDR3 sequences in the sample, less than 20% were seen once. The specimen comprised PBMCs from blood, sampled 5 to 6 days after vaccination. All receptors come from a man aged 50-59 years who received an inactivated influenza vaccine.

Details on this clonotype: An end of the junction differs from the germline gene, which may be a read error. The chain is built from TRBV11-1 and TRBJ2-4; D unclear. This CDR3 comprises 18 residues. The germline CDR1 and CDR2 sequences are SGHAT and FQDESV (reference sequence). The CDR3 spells CARSLEVPARLAKNIQYF. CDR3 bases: TGTGCCAGGAGCTTAGAGGTGCCCGCCCGCCTAGCCAAAAACATTCAGTACTTC.

For the CDR3, the DNA is TGCGCCAGCAGCCAAGATAGAGGGGCGGGCACCTACAATGAGCAGTTCTTC. Its translation is CASSQDRGAGTYNEQFF. The V and J genes are TRBV4-3 and TRBJ2-1; D is possibly TRBD1 or TRBD2 (5 bases each). This CDR3 has 17 amino acids. V was shortened by 0 bases and J by 2 bases, with 14 bases between the two germline ends. The germline CDR1 and CDR2 sequences are LGHNA and YSLEER.

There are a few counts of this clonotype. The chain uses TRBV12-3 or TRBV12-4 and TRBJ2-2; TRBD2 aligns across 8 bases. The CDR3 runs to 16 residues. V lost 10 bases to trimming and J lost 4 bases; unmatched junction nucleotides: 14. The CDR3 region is CATRASGSSSTGELFF. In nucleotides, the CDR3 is TGTGCCACCAGGGCCAGCGGGAGTTCTAGCACCGGGGAGCTGTTTTTT.

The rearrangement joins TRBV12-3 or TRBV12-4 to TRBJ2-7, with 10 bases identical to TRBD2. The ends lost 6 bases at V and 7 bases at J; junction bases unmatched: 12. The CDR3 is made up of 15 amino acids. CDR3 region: CASREKREGLWEQYF. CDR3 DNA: TGTGCCAGCAGGGAAAAGCGGGAGGGCCTATGGGAGCAGTACTTC.

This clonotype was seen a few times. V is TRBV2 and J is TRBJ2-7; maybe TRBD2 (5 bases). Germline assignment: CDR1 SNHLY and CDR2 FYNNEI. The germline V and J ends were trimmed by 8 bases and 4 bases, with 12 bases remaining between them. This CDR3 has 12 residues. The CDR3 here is CASFGPGYEQYF. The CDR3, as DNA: TGTGCCAGCTTCGGTCCGGGGTACGAGCAGTACTTC.

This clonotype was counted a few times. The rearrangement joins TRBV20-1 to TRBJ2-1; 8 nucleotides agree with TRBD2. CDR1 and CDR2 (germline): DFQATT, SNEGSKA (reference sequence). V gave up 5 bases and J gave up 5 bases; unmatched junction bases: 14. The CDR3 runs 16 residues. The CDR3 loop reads CSAPPPLAGANNEQFF. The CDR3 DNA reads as TGCAGTGCTCCGCCCCCCCTAGCGGGTGCGAACAATGAGCAGTTCTTC.

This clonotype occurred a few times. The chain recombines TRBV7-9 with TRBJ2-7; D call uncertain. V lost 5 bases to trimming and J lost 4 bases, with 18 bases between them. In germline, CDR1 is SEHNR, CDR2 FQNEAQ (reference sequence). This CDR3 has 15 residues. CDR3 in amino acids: CASSPGRDFRYEQYF. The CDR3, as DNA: TGTGCCAGCAGCCCTGGTAGGGATTTTCGGTACGAGCAGTACTTC.

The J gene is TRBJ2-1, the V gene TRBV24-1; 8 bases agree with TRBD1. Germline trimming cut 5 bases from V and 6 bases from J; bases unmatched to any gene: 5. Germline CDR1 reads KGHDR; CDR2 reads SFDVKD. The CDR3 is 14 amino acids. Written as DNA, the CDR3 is TGTGCCACCAGTGGTCCAGGGGGCCGCAATGAGCAGTTCTTC. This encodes CATSGPGGRNEQFF.

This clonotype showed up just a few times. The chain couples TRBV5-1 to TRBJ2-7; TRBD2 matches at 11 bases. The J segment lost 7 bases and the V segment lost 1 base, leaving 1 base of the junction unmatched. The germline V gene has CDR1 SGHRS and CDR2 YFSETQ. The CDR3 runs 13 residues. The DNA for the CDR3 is TGCGCCAGCAGCTTGTGGACTAGCGGGGAGCAGTACTTC. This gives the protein CASSLWTSGEQYF.

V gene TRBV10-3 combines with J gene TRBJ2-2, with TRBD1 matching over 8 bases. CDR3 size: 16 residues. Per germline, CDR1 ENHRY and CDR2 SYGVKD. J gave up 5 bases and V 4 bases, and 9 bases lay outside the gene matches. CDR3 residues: CAISAWTGKGTGELFF. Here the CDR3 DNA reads TGTGCCATCAGTGCCTGGACAGGGAAGGGGACCGGGGAGCTGTTTTTT.

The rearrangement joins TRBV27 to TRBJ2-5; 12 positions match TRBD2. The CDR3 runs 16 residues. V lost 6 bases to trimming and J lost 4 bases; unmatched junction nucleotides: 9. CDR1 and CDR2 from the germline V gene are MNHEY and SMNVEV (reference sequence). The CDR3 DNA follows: TGTGCCAGCAGCGATTTTCTAGCGGGAGGGGGAGAGACCCAGTACTTC. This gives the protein CASSDFLAGGGETQYF.

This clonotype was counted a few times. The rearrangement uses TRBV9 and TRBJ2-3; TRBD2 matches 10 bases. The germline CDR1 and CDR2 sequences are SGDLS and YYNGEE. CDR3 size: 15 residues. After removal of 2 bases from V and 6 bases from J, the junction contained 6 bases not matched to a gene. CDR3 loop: CASSVLLAGVDTQYF. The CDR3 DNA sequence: TGTGCCAGCAGCGTCCTCCTAGCGGGGGTGGATACGCAGTATTTT.

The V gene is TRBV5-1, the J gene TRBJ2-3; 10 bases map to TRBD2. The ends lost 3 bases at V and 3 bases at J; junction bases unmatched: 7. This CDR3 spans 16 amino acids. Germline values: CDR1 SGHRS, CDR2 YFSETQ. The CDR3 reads CASSSERGGLTDTQYF. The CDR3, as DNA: TGCGCCAGCAGCTCTGAGCGGGGGGGCTTGACAGATACGCAGTATTTT.

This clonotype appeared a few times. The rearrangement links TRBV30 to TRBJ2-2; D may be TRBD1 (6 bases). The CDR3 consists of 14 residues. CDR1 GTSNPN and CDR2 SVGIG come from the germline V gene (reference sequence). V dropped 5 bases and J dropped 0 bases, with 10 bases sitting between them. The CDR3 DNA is TGTGCCTGGGAGGGACAAGCGAACACCGGGGAGCTGTTTTTT. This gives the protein CAWEGQANTGELFF.

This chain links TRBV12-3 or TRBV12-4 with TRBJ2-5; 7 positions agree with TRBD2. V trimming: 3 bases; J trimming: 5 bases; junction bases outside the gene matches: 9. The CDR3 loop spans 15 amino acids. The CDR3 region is CASSFSGGRGETQYF. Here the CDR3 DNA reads TGTGCCAGCAGTTTTTCGGGAGGTAGGGGCGAGACCCAGTACTTC.

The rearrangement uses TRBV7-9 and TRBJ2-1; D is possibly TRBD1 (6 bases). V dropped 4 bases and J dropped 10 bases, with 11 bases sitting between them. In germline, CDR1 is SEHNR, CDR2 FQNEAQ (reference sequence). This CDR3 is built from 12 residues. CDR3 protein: CASSYPRGEQFF. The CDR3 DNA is TGTGCCAGCAGCTACCCGAGGGGGGAGCAGTTCTTC.

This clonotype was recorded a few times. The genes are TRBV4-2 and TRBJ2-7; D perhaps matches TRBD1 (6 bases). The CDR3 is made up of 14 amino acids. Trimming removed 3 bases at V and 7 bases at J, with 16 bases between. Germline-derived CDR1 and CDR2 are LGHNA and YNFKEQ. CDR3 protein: CASSHRTDQGEQYF. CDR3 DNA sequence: TGTGCCAGCAGCCATCGGACGGACCAGGGGGAGCAGTACTTC.

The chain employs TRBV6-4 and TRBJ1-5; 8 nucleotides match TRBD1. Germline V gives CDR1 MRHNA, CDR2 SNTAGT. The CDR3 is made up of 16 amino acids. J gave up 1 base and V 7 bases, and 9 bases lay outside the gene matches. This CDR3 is CASNIRYRGSNQPQHF. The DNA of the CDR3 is TGTGCCAGCAACATTCGCTACAGGGGGAGCAATCAGCCCCAGCATTTT.

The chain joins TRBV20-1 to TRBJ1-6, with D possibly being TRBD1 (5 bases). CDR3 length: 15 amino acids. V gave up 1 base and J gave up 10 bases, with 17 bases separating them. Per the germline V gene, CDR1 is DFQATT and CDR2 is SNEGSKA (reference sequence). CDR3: CSARGQGWIKSPLHF. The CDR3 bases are TGCAGTGCTAGAGGGCAGGGATGGATCAAGTCACCCCTCCACTTT.

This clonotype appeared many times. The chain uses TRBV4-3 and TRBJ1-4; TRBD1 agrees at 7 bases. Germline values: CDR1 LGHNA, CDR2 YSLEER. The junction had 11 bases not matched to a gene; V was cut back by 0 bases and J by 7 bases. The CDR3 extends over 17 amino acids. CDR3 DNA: TGCGCCAGCAGCCAAGAATGGGGAGGGGGCCTAGGTGAAAAACTGTTTTTT. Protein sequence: CASSQEWGGGLGEKLFF.

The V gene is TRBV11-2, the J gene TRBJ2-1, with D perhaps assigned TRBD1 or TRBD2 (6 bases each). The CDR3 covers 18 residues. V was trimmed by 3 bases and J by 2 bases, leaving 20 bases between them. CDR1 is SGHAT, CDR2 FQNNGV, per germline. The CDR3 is CASSFIYSGAFAYNEQFF. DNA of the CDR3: TGTGCCAGCAGCTTTATTTATTCGGGGGCCTTCGCCTACAATGAGCAGTTCTTC.

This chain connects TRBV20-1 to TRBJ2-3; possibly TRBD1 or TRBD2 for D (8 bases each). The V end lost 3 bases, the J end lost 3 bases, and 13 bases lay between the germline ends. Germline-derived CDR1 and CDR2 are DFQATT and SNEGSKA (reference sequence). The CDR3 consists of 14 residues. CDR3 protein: CSASSGTGTDTQYF. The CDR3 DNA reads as TGCAGTGCTAGTAGCGGGACAGGTACAGATACGCAGTATTTT.

The CDR3 spells CAISDPTVYNEQFF. The CDR3 DNA sequence: TGTGCCATCTCGGACCCGACGGTCTACAATGAGCAGTTCTTC. The rearrangement uses TRBV10-3 and TRBJ2-1; no firm D call. CDR1 and CDR2 from the germline V gene are ENHRY and SYGVKD. This CDR3 is 14 amino acids long. Trimming left V 8 bases short and J 3 bases short, with 14 bases between.

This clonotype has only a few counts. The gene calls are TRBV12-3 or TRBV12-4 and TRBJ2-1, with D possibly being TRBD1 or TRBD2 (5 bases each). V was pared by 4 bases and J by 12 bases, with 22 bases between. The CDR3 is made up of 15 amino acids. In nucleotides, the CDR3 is TGTGCCAGCAGTTCACCGCATGTGTTTGGGACCCCGCAGTTCTTC. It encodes CASSSPHVFGTPQFF.

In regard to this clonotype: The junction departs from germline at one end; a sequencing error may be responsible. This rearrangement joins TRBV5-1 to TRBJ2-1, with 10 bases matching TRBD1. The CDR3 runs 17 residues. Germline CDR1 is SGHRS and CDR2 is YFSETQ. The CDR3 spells CASSLEPAGQGFNEQVF. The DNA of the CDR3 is TGCGCCAGCAGCTTGGAACCCGCGGGACAGGGGTTCAATGAGCAGGTCTTC.

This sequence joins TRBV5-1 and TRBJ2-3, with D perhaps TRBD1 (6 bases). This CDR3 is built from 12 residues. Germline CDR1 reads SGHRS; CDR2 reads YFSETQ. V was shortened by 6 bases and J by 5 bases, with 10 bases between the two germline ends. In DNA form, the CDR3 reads TGCGCCAGCACCAAACAGGGAGATACGCAGTATTTT. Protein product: CASTKQGDTQYF.

The CDR3 DNA sequence: TGTGCCAGCTCACCACTAGGGGGCGGACGGGCCTACTACAATGAGCAGTTCTTC. Protein sequence: CASSPLGGGRAYYNEQFF. The chain joins TRBV18 to TRBJ2-1; 7 nucleotides line up with TRBD1. The trim removed 1 base at V and 3 bases at J, leaving 12 bases unmatched. In germline, CDR1 is KGHSH, CDR2 LQKENI. This CDR3 spans 18 amino acids.